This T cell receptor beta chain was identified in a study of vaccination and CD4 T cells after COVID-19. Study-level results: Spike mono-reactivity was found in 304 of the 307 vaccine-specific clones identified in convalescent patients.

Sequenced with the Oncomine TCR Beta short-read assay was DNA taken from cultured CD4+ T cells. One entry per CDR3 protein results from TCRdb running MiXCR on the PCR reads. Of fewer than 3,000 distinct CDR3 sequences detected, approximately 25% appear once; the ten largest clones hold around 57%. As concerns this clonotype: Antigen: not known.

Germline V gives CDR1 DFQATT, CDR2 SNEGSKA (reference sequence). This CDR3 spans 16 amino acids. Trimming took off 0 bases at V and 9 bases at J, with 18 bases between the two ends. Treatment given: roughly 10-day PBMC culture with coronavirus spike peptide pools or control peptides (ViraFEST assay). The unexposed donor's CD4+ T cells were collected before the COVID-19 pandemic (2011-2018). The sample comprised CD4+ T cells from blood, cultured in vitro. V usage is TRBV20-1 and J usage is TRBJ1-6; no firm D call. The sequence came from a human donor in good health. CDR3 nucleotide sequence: TGCAGTGCTAGAGAATTAAAGGGCGCAGCCTCTTCACCCCTCCACTTT. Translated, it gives CSARELKGAASSPLHF.